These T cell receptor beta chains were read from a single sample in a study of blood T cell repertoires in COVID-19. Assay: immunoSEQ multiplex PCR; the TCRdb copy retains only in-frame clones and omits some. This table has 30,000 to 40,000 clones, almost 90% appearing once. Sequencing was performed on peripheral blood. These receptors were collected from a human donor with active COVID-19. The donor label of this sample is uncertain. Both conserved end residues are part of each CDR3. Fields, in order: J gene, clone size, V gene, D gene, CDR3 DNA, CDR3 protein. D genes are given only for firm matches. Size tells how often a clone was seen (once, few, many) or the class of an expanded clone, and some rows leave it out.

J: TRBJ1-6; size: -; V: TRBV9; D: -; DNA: TGTGCCAGCAGCATCCCGGGACTCTCGACTAATTCACCCCTCCACTTT; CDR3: CASSIPGLSTNSPLHF
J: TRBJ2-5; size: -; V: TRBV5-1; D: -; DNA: TGCGCCAGCAGCTTGTGGGAGGGGGGAAGACAAGAGACCCAGTACTTC; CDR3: CASSLWEGGRQETQYF
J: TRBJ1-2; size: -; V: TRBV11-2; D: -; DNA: TGTGCCAGCAGCTCTAGACGGACTCGCTATGGCTACACCTTC; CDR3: CASSSRRTRYGYTF
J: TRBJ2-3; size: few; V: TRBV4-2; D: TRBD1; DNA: TGTGCCAGCAGCCAAGATACAGGGGGAGATACGCAGTATTTT; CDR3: CASSQDTGGDTQYF
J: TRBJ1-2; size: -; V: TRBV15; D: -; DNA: TGTGCCACCAGCAGAGATTCGGGGGGCGCGGTAAACTATGGCTACACCTTC; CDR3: CATSRDSGGAVNYGYTF
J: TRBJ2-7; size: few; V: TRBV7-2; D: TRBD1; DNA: TGTGCCAGCAGCTTGGGGACAGTAGCCTCCTACGAGCAGTACTTC; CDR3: CASSLGTVASYEQYF
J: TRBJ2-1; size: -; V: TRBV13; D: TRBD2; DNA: TGTGCCAGCAGCCCACGGGTGGCGGGGGGGCAGAATGAGCAGTTCTTC; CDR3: CASSPRVAGGQNEQFF
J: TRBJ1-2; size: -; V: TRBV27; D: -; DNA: TGTGCCAGCAGTTTATCCGCGGGGAGCACTGGAACCTATGGCTACACCTTC; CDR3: CASSLSAGSTGTYGYTF
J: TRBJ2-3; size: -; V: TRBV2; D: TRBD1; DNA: TGTGCCAGCAGTGATGTGTTGGGGACAGGGCAGTATTTT; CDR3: CASSDVLGTGQYF
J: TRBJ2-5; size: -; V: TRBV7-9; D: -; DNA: TGTGCCAGCAGCTCTAGCAGTTTGCAAGAGACCCAGTACTTC; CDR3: CASSSSSLQETQYF